A selection of T cell receptor beta chains follows, all from one sample in a study of Graves' ophthalmopathy and Graves' hyperthyroidism. From the multiplex PCR reads, TCRdb called clonotypes with MiXCR, one entry per CDR3 protein. The table shows some 240,000 distinct CDR3 sequences, with 45% occurring only once. Sample: peripheral blood. Source of these receptors: an adult man with Graves' ophthalmopathy. Both conserved end residues are part of each CDR3. The D gene is left open where the match is weak. Size values are once, few and many counts, or a class for expanded clones, and some rows have none.

length,J,size,D,V,CDR3,DNA
14,TRBJ2-2,few,.,TRBV2,CASSGTRNTGELFF,TGTGCCAGCAGTGGGACCAGGAACACCGGGGAGCTGTTTTTT
17,TRBJ1-6,few,.,TRBV5-4,CASSLFKPGTQTSPLHF,TGTGCCAGCAGCTTGTTCAAGCCCGGGACACAGACCTCTCCCCTCCACTTT
14,TRBJ1-4,few,.,TRBV5-1,CASSRETAGEKLFF,TGCGCCAGCAGCAGAGAGACAGCGGGGGAAAAACTGTTTTTT
15,TRBJ2-7,.,TRBD2,TRBV5-1,CASSLAPSGPYEQYF,TGCGCCAGCAGCTTGGCCCCTAGCGGACCTTACGAGCAGTACTTC
16,TRBJ1-6,.,.,TRBV10-3,CAISESIGGSNSPLHF,TGTGCCATCAGTGAGTCGATAGGGGGATCAAATTCACCCCTCCACTTT
13,TRBJ2-7,few,TRBD1,TRBV7-9,CASSLTGLYEQYF,TGTGCCAGCAGCCTGACAGGGTTGTACGAGCAGTACTTC
12,TRBJ1-1,few,.,TRBV20-1,CSAPFQGTEAFF,TGCAGTGCTCCGTTCCAGGGCACTGAAGCTTTCTTT
14,TRBJ1-2,.,TRBD1,TRBV10-2,CASSFGTGAYGYTF,TGCGCCAGCAGCTTCGGGACAGGGGCCTATGGCTACACCTTC
12,TRBJ1-2,.,TRBD1,TRBV7-9,CASSRDRENYTF,TGTGCCAGCAGCCGGGACAGAGAGAACTACACCTTC
15,TRBJ1-6,.,.,TRBV5-4,CASSLINREGSLLHF,TGTGCCAGCAGCTTAATAAACAGGGAGGGCTCACTCCTCCACTTT
13,TRBJ1-1,.,.,TRBV14,CASSQDWNTEAFF,TGTGCCAGCAGCCAAGATTGGAACACTGAAGCTTTCTTT
16,TRBJ2-7,.,.,TRBV19,CASSPGARENSYEQYF,TGTGCCAGCAGCCCAGGGGCACGGGAGAACTCCTACGAGCAGTACTTC
15,TRBJ1-5,.,.,TRBV10-3,CAISDHLQGRETQHF,TGTGCCATCAGTGACCACCTACAGGGAAGGGAGACCCAGCATTTT
20,TRBJ1-6,.,TRBD1,TRBV7-4,CASSLVRQGPRCFYNSPLHF,TGTGCCAGCAGCCTAGTGAGACAGGGGCCGCGCTGCTTCTATAATTCACCCCTCCACTTT
14,TRBJ1-3,.,.,TRBV19,CASSIGTYGNTIYF,TGTGCCAGTAGTATAGGGACTTATGGAAACACCATATATTTT
15,TRBJ1-1,.,.,TRBV7-2,CASSLNRGGGTEAFF,TGTGCCAGCAGCTTAAATCGAGGGGGAGGGACTGAAGCTTTCTTT
13,TRBJ1-1,.,.,TRBV18,CASSPKDGTEAFF,TGTGCCAGCTCACCGAAAGACGGCACTGAAGCTTTCTTT
15,TRBJ2-5,.,.,TRBV25-1,CASSPPPWMGETQYF,TGTGCCAGCAGCCCACCCCCGTGGATGGGAGAGACCCAGTACTTC
15,TRBJ2-2,many,.,TRBV6-1,CAAELHDTYTGELFF,TGTGCCGCCGAACTTCACGACACTTACACCGGGGAGCTGTTTTTT
15,TRBJ2-7,.,.,TRBV14,CASSKGGGELYGQYF,TGTGCCAGCTCGAAGGGAGGCGGGGAGCTGTATGGGCAGTACTTC
14,TRBJ1-6,many,.,TRBV2,CASRAGDTQLTLHF,TGTGCCAGCAGAGCGGGGGACACCCAATTAACCCTCCACTTT
14,TRBJ1-1,.,TRBD1,TRBV5-1,CASSQGQGDTEAFF,TGCGCCAGCAGCCAGGGACAGGGAGACACTGAAGCTTTCTTT
14,TRBJ1-1,many,.,TRBV2,CASSRLITMTEAFF,TGTGCCAGCAGTCGTCTAATCACCATGACTGAAGCTTTCTTT
19,TRBJ2-6,once,TRBD2,TRBV7-9,CASSFPGLAGVYGANVLTF,TGTGCCAGCAGCTTCCCGGGACTAGCGGGAGTTTATGGGGCCAACGTCCTGACTTTC
14,TRBJ2-7,.,.,TRBV28,CASNSHTGSYEQYF,TGTGCCAGCAACTCTCATACAGGGTCCTACGAGCAGTACTTC
12,TRBJ2-2,many,.,TRBV5-1,CASSFNFGELFF,TGCGCCAGCAGCTTTAACTTCGGGGAGCTGTTTTTT
14,TRBJ2-2,.,TRBD2,TRBV2,CASRGLAGVGELFF,TGTGCCAGCAGAGGACTAGCGGGAGTCGGGGAGCTGTTTTTT
9,TRBJ2-7,.,.,TRBV2,CASGQEQYF,TGTGCCAGTGGGCAGGAGCAGTACTTC
14,TRBJ1-1,.,TRBD1,TRBV7-8,CASSLDLGTDEAFF,TGTGCCAGCAGCTTAGATCTTGGGACAGATGAAGCTTTCTTT
16,TRBJ1-1,.,.,TRBV12-3/TRBV12-4,CASSPLAGTLNTEAFF,TGTGCCAGCAGTCCACTAGCGGGGACCCTGAACACTGAAGCTTTCTTT
14,TRBJ2-7,.,TRBD2,TRBV24-1,CATSDWTSGYEQYF,TGTGCCACCAGTGATTGGACTAGCGGCTACGAGCAGTACTTC
15,TRBJ2-5,.,TRBD2,TRBV9,CASSVAAGGVETQYF,TGTGCCAGCAGCGTAGCAGCGGGGGGCGTGGAGACCCAGTACTTC
16,TRBJ2-7,few,.,TRBV7-2,CASSMGGTGSPYEQYF,TGTGCCAGCAGCATGGGGGGGACAGGAAGTCCCTACGAGCAGTACTTC
13,TRBJ2-7,.,.,TRBV15,CATSRDMGYEQYF,TGTGCCACCAGCAGAGATATGGGGTACGAGCAGTACTTC
13,TRBJ2-7,.,TRBD2,TRBV7-9,CASSLGTRYEQYF,TGTGCCAGCAGCTTAGGGACTAGGTACGAGCAGTACTTC
13,TRBJ1-5,.,.,TRBV5-6,CASSSGPNQPQHF,TGTGCCAGCAGCTCTGGTCCGAATCAGCCCCAGCATTTT
18,TRBJ2-6,few,.,TRBV28,CASSPYGTTLGGANVLTF,TGTGCCAGCAGCCCCTATGGAACGACACTGGGTGGGGCCAACGTCCTGACTTTC